This TCR beta chain was captured by sequencing in a study of shared T cell receptors in the human thymus. CDR1 is SGDLS and CDR2 is YYNGEE in the germline V gene. V was trimmed by 3 bases and J by 5 bases, leaving 9 bases between them. The CDR3 is 13 residues long. The assay was immunoSEQ multiplex PCR, and TCRdb's table has in-frame clones only and misses some. The sample has hundreds of thousands of clones; 85% to 90% are singletons. The same specimen was also included in a second study, on human thymus T cells. That work adds: Surgeons resected thymus tissue during corrective heart surgery. Biased V and J segment usage appeared in thymus and peripheral blood. Reports from related research described highly overlapping thymic repertoires among unrelated individuals.

The sequence was collected from a boy in the first two years of life with a congenital heart defect. Source material: thymocytes. The chain is built from TRBV9 and TRBJ2-1; D unclear. The CDR3 DNA reads as TGTGCCAGCAGCGCATCTAGACACAATGAGCAGTTCTTC. Translation: CASSASRHNEQFF.